This TCR beta chain appears in the sequencing data of a study of regulatory T cells in long-lasting Graves disease. Study results and caveats: The study found TRBV28, TRBJ1-2 and TRBJ2-5 favored in persistent disease.

Investigators prepared the TCR beta libraries by applying iRepertoire HTBI primers and Arm-PCR of CDR3 regions. TCRdb reanalysed the multiplex PCR reads using MiXCR and keeps one entry per CDR3 protein. In the table there are 600,000 to 850,000 distinct CDR3 sequences, roughly 30% of which are singletons. Details on this clonotype: Antigen specificity is unknown.

V lost 6 bases to trimming and J lost 0 bases, with 9 bases between them. This CDR3 contains 13 residues. Germline CDR1 MNHEY, CDR2 SVGEGT. Specified time point: persistent/refractory GD, antithyroid drugs over 5 years with positive TRAb. Scientists built the TCR library using RNA that was extracted from PBMCs. Diagnoses of Graves' disease were made by American Thyroid Association guidelines. The V gene is TRBV6-2 or TRBV6-3, the J gene TRBJ2-7; D not certain. This TCR came from a female donor with Graves disease. This specimen was peripheral blood mononuclear cells (PBMCs), taken when the disease was refractory, from a patient treated with antithyroid drugs. CDR3 bases: TGTGCCAGCAGACAGACAATCTCCTACGAGCAGTACTTC. It translates to CASRQTISYEQYF.